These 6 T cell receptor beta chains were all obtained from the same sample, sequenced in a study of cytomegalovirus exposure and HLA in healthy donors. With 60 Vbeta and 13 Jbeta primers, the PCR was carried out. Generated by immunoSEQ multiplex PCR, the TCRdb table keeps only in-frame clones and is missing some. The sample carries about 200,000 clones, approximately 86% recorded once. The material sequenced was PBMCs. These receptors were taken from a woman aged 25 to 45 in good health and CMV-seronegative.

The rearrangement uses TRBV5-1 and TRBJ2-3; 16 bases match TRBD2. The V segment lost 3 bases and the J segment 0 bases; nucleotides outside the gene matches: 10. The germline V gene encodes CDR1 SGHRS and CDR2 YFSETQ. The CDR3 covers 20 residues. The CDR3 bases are TGCGCCAGCAGCTCCTCTCCGGGACTAGCGGGAGGGTCTAGCACAGATACGCAGTATTTT. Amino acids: CASSSSPGLAGGSSTDTQYF.

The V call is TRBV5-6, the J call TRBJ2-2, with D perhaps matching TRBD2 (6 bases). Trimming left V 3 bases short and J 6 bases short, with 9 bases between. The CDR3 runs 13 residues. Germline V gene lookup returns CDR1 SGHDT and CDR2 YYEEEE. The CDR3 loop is CASSWREAGELFF. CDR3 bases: TGTGCCAGCAGCTGGCGGGAAGCCGGGGAGCTGTTTTTT.

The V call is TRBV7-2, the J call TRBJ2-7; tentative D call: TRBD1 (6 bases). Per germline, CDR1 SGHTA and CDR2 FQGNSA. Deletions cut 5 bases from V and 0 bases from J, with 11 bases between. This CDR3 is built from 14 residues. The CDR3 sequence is CASSLTGSSYEQYF. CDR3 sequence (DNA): TGTGCCAGCAGCCTTACAGGGAGCTCCTACGAGCAGTACTTC.

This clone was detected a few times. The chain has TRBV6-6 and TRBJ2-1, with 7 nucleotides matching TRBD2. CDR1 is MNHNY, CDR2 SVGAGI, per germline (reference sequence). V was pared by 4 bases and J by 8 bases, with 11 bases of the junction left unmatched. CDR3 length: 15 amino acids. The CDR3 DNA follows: TGTGCCAGCAGTTGGACTAGATTTCAAGGCGATGAGCAGTTCTTC. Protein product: CASSWTRFQGDEQFF.

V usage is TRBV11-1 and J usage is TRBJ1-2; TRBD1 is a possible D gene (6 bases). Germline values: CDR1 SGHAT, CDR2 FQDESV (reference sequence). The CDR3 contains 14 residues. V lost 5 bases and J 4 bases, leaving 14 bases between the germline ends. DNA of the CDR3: TGTGCCAGCAGCCAGGGGAGTCAGACCTATGGCTACACCTTC. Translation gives CASSQGSQTYGYTF.

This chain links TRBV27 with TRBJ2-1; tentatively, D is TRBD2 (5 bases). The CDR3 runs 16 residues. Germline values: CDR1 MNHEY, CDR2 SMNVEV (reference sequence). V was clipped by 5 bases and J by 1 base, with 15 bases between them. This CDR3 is CASSRSYRESYNEQFF. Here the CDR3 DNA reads TGTGCCAGCAGTCGGTCCTATCGGGAATCCTACAATGAGCAGTTCTTC.